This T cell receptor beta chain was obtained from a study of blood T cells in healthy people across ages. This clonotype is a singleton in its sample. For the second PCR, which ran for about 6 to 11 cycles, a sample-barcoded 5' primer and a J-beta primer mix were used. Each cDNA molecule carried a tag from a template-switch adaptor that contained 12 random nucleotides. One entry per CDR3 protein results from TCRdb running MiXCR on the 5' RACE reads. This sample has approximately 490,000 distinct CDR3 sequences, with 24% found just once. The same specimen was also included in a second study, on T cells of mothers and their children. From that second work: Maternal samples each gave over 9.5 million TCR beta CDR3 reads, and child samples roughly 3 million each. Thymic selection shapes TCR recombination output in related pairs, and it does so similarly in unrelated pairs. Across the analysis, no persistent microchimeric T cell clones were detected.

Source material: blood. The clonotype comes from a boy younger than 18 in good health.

The CDR3 here is CSALRLAGNTDTQYF. The CDR3 bases are TGCAGTGCTTTAAGACTAGCGGGAAACACAGATACGCAGTATTTT. The rearrangement uses TRBV20-1 and TRBJ2-3; 11 bases line up with TRBD2. V gave up 5 bases and J gave up 2 bases; unmatched junction bases: 6. The CDR3 has 15 residues. CDR1 DFQATT and CDR2 SNEGSKA come from the germline V gene (reference sequence).